This T cell receptor beta chain was found in a study of immune evolution from preneoplasia to lung adenocarcinoma. Study-level information: HLA loss of heterozygosity: about 7% AIS, about 15% MIA, over 25% ADC, none AAH. Study-wide results and caveats: From normal lung to invasive adenocarcinoma, top clone frequencies appeared to decrease. T cell clonality was higher in KRAS-mutant than EGFR-mutant or wild-type nodules.

The CDR3 runs 12 residues. The germline V gene encodes CDR1 SNHLY and CDR2 FYNNEI. Trimming pared 8 bases from V and 0 bases from J, leaving 5 bases between. Nucleic acids came from premalignant or tumor cells enriched by macro-dissection. Comment on this clone: Its target is not known.

The data were produced by immunoSEQ multiplex PCR, yet TCRdb's version contains in-frame clones alone and is incomplete. Of 13,000 to 15,000 clones listed, approximately 85% are singletons. Material: FFPE lung adenocarcinoma in situ tissue. The rearrangement joins TRBV2 to TRBJ2-1; D remains unclear. The clonotype originates from a donor at least 70 years old with lung adenocarcinoma. The chain's CDR3 is CASGGSYNEQFF. In DNA form, the CDR3 reads TGTGCCAGCGGCGGCTCCTACAATGAGCAGTTCTTC.